This TCR beta chain was profiled in a study of radiation and T cells in renal cell carcinoma (TCRdb year 2020). Turning to the overall study: The samples were obtained from a clinical trial, where primary renal cell carcinomas were treated with 15 Gy stereotactic body radiation therapy and then removed by nephrectomy 4 weeks afterward. In total, approximately 55 samples, comprising some 25 tumors and approximately 27 peripheral blood samples, were subjected to TCR beta sequencing. Across all 50 or so samples, several million unique CDR3 nucleotide sequences, encoding 2,658,974 unique CDR3 amino acid sequences, were identified. What the research found in general, with its limitations: Because the trial had a single-armed design, the trial could not examine how radiation dose or scheduling affected the TCR repertoire. Because no pretreatment tumor biopsies were available, whether clonotypes were present in the tumor at baseline could not be determined. An increase in top tumor clonotypes in blood was observed from baseline to 2 weeks post-radiation, followed by contraction by 4 weeks, which was taken to suggest transient expansion of tumor-resident clones. Changes in the blood repertoire were not tracked past 4 weeks after treatment.

The immunoSEQ kit was used, according to the manufacturer's recommendations, to generate TCR beta libraries from genomic DNA. To prepare the libraries, a first multiplex PCR with proprietary primers was run, followed by a second PCR that added unique barcodes, and a bead cleanup was done after each round. Each sample batch included a kit-provided positive control reaction and a negative control reaction. The final libraries underwent checking on an Agilent 4200 TapeStation D1000 ScreenTape, volumetric pooling, and quantification by qPCR. Sequencing was performed on an Illumina NextSeq500 using a MidOutput 150-cycle cartridge, with 156 Read1 cycles, 15 Index1 cycles, and the kit custom primers. The pooled library was loaded at roughly 0.92 pM with a 20% PhiX control spike-in. Under the source paper's analysis protocol: The vendor-processed data were analyzed in R, and a clonotype was defined as all T cells that share the same CDR3 nucleotide sequence. In the clone abundance analyses, frequencies in each sample were normalized to that sample's 10,000 most abundant clones. Public T cell clones, which averaged fewer than five per sample, were excluded before analysis. An abundance difference of at least 32-fold between compartments was the criterion for calling clonotypes tumor-enriched or baseline blood-enriched. A beta-binomial differential abundance model was used to identify clonotypes that were expanded or contracted between blood time points. Similarity between tumor and blood repertoires was quantified using the Baroni-Urbani and Buser coefficient, and groups were compared with two-tailed Wilcoxon tests in R. TCRdb re-hosts the immuneACCESS table, in-frame sequences only. Its copies lack some clones; in the studies checked, an unresolved V gene accounts for under half of them, and the cause for the rest is not known. That table gives V, J and clone size, and the DNA gave D and trimming. Here the sample has 40,000 to 50,000 clones; approximately 83% occur a single time. Together, the top ten hold about 31% of the sample.

Reading the label with the study, this specimen's time point is: baseline pretreatment blood. In the paper's terms, the treatment or condition label means: 15 Gy SBRT to primary tumor, nephrectomy 4 weeks later. Serial peripheral blood from radiation-treated patients was sampled at baseline, 2 weeks and 4 weeks after SBRT to track tumor-enriched clonotypes. Every patient had renal cell carcinoma of clear cell pathology. Genomic DNA for TCR sequencing was prepared using the QIAamp DNA Blood Mini Kit (Qiagen). The analyses included only samples that passed all quality control checks. Sequences LGHNA (CDR1) and YNFKEQ (CDR2) are obtained from the germline V gene. V and J are trimmed by 0 bases and 7 bases, and the gene matches miss 7 bases of the junction. Reading from cysteine to phenylalanine, the CDR3 counts 15 amino acids. This entry keeps only the CDR3 DNA: 45 bases, framed from base 1. Notes on this clone: There is no known antigen for this receptor. Base qualities were left out, and no much larger clone turns up one base away.

This clonotype was sampled from a woman between 65 and 79 years old with renal cell carcinoma. The sample consisted of blood, taken from a patient whose treatment included radiotherapy and nephrectomy. The V gene is TRBV4-2 and the J gene is TRBJ2-7; 9 central nucleotides agree with TRBD1. CDR3 reads: CASSQDFGTGREQYF. The DNA is as follows: TGTGCCAGCAGCCAAGATTTTGGGACAGGGAGGGAGCAGTACTTC.